The next 5 T cell receptor beta chains were all read from a single sample in a study of OX40 agonist ivuxolimab in advanced cancers. Only in-frame clones appear in the TCRdb table, and some are missing; sequencing was by immunoSEQ multiplex PCR. The sample includes about 50,000 clones, more than 85% of them seen just once. The source material was CD4+ or CD8+ T cells sorted from blood, sampled in a trial of the OX40 agonist ivuxolimab. The receptors originated from an adult with an advanced solid tumor such as melanoma, head and neck, liver or kidney cancer.

The chain recombines TRBV5-1 with TRBJ2-7; D gene unclear. The germline V and J ends were trimmed by 0 bases and 0 bases, with 13 bases remaining between them. The CDR3 has 16 residues. The V gene's germline CDR1 is SGHRS and CDR2 YFSETQ. CDR3 loop: CASSLAQQRLSYEQYF. As DNA, the CDR3 is TGCGCCAGCAGCTTGGCACAACAGCGACTCTCCTACGAGCAGTACTTC.

Turning to this clone: Other DNA sequences in the sample encode the same CDR3. The V gene is TRBV5-1, the J gene TRBJ2-7, with D maybe TRBD2 (5 bases). Germline V lookup: CDR1 SGHRS, CDR2 YFSETQ. The CDR3 covers 13 residues. V was trimmed by 4 bases and J by 1 base, leaving 9 bases between them. CDR3 sequence reads: CASSPPGSYEQYF. The CDR3, as DNA: TGCGCCAGCAGCCCGCCGGGATCCTACGAGCAGTACTTC. The full variable domain, its missing parts supplied by reference TRBV5-1 and TRBJ2-7, is KAGVTQTPRYLIKTRGQQVTLSCSPISGHRSVSWYQQTPGQGLQFLFEYFSETQRNKGNFPGRFSGRQFSNSRSEMNVSTLELGDSALYLCASSPPGSYEQYFGPGTRLTVT.

The chain employs TRBV10-3 and TRBJ2-1; possibly TRBD1 or TRBD2 for D (5 bases each). Trimming shortened V by 0 bases and J by 9 bases, and 6 bases separated the two germline ends. The germline CDR1 and CDR2 sequences are ENHRY and SYGVKD. The CDR3 has 12 amino acids. The DNA of the CDR3 is TGTGCCATCAGTGAGTCGAGGGGTGAGCAGTTCTTC. Its protein is CAISESRGEQFF.

Comment on this clone: At one end the junction does not follow the germline gene, possibly because of a read error. The CDR3 here is CASTQYRGSSGNTIYF. Written as DNA, the CDR3 is TGCGCCAGCACTCAATACAGGGGAAGCTCTGGAAACACCATATATTTT. The V and J genes are TRBV23-1 and TRBJ1-3; 7 bases fit TRBD1. TRBV23-1 carries the ORF label, with uncertain function. The CDR3 sequence is 16 residues long.

This clone was recorded only once. This chain uses TRBV5-5 with TRBJ2-7; weak D call: TRBD2 (6 bases). CDR1 SGHKS and CDR2 YYEKEE come from the germline V gene (reference sequence). V lost 0 bases and J lost 4, with 11 bases in between. This CDR3 contains 14 residues. The CDR3 bases are TGTGCCAGCAGCTTGGACGGGGGAAGGTACGAGCAGTACTTC. Translating gives CASSLDGGRYEQYF.